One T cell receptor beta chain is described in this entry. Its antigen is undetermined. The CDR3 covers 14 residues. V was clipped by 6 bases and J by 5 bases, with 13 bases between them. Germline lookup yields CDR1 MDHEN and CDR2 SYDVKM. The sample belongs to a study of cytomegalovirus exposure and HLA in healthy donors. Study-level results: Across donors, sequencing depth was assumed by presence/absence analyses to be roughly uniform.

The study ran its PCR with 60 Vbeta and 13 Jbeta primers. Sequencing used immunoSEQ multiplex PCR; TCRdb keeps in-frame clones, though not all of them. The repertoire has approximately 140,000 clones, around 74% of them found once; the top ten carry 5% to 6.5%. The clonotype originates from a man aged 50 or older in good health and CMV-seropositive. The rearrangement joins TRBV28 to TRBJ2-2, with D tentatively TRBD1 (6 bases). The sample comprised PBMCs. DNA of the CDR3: TGTGCCAGCAGGAGAGCAGGGACAACCGGGGAGCTGTTTTTT. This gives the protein CASRRAGTTGELFF.